The clone carrying this T cell receptor beta chain showed up many times. Its antigen is unidentified. Genomic DNA, serving as template, underwent TCR beta VDJ and CDR3 profiling. TCRdb called the reads again in MiXCR, with one record for every CDR3 protein. Among 130,000 or so distinct CDR3 sequences, more than 35% were seen once, and the ten largest hold 6.5% to 10%. Germline CDR1 MNHNS, CDR2 SASEGT. This CDR3 is built from 12 residues. V lost 5 bases, J lost 11 bases, and 7 bases stayed unmatched. The data stem from a study of CD8+CD57+ T cells in acquired aplastic anemia. On the study more broadly: Across the sorted CD4+ and CD8+ cells, DNA amounts averaged around 3.2 ug. Study observations and caveats: Both patients and controls carried the same twenty-nine CD8+ CDR3 sequences.

The origin of this receptor is a human donor in good health, serving as a control. The gene calls are TRBV6-1 and TRBJ1-1; 8 bases fit TRBD1. Sequenced: sorted CD4+, CD8+, or CD8+CD57+ T cells (not recorded which) from PBMCs. CDR3 in amino acids: CASSMETGVAFF. CDR3 nucleotides: TGTGCCAGCAGTATGGAGACAGGGGTGGCTTTCTTT.